This TCR beta chain appears in the sequencing data of a study of shared clonotypes between healthy human individuals (TCRdb year 2020). About the investigation overall: The cohort included three men and a couple of women between 18 and 49 years of age. To estimate repertoire size and how much clonotypes are shared between individuals, the study performed deep sequencing of blood TCR repertoires from roughly five healthy adults. To increase sequencing depth and limit assay-specific biases, TCR repertoire library preparation and sequencing were carried out by different laboratories using diverse techniques. Leukapheresis yielded between about 0.9 and 9 billion PBMCs per donor. Results and caveats for the whole study, not just this receptor: The genetic and exposure-history diversity represented was limited by the small number of donors. Pairwise subsampling indicated that sequencing depth was expected to affect the degree of clonotype sharing among donors. Sampling was restricted to blood, and TCR repertoires in tissue are likely to differ from TCR repertoires in blood.

Turning to this clone: The antigen it binds to is not known. No base-level quality is on record; no much larger clone is a single base apart.

Healthy HIV-negative adults with no recently reported acute infections or vaccinations were included as donors. Only Caucasian adults living in Nashville, Tennessee, USA were represented among the donors. In the unsorted samples, 70 million to 95 million PBMCs were counted, and genomic DNA was extracted using the QIAamp DNA Blood Mini kit. Blood was obtained by leukapheresis, after which PBMCs were separated by Ficoll-Histopaque density gradient centrifugation and cryopreserved in liquid nitrogen vapor phase. Deletion took 2 bases off V and 0 bases off J, with a span of 5 bases between the germline ends. The CDR3 runs 14 amino acids, cysteine and phenylalanine included. Only the CDR3 portion is preserved as DNA: 42 bases, with reading frame beginning at the first base. The germline V gene (reference sequence) supplies CDR1 SGHKS and CDR2 YYEKEE. TCR CDR3 regions were amplified from genomic DNA by multiplex PCR using the deep immunoSEQ assay. Extracted genomic DNA from each cell subset was spread evenly across all wells of several immunoSEQ 96-well plates, with each plate serving as a replicate. Each replicate PCR for unsorted PBMC received approximately 300 ng genomic DNA, equal to 30,000 to 35,000 T cell genomes. Ten immunoSEQ deep assay plates were used to sequence the unsorted PBMC genomic DNA. Purified libraries were quantified with a Qubit 3.0 fluorometer, sized on a Bioanalyzer 2100, and re-quantified with the KAPA Library Quantification kit. Every immunoSEQ 96-well plate was sequenced on a dedicated single-read 150-cycle Illumina NextSeq 550 flow cell. For the original study's pipeline: Because the immunoSEQ output held only junctional sequences and lacked quality scores, the filtering could not match the filtering applied to full-length reads. To assign V/J genes and CDR3, sequences were annotated using PyIR, a Python wrapper for IgBLAST v1.9, with IMGT germline references. Reads were removed for weak V/J assignments (E-value above 1e-6), missing CDR3, stop codons, out-of-frame junctions, or ambiguous translated residues. A V3J clonotype was defined by an identical inferred V gene, J gene, and CDR3 amino acid sequence. Percentage overlap between repertoires was computed as shared unique clonotypes divided by the size of the smaller repertoire. Repertoire richness was assessed with RTK rarefaction, the Chao1 estimator, and Recon v2.1 estimates of unobserved clonotypes. TCRdb carries this immuneACCESS record with in-frame sequences only. Its versions omit some clonotypes, under half of them owing to an unresolved V gene in the studies checked, with the rest unexplained. That table is the source of V, J and clone size, and D and trimming were worked out from the DNA. The sample table records roughly 480,000 clones; 79% of these occur just once. The ten largest clones represent about an eighth of the sample.

Sequencing used PBMCs. The sequence is built from TRBV5-5 and TRBJ1-4; the D gene lacks a confident call. This receptor was identified in a woman aged 40-49 years in good health. Some clones in this sample may be carry-over from other donors' samples. The DNA is as follows: TGTGCCAGCAGCTTCCCGGCAACTAATGAAAAACTGTTTTTT. Its protein product is CASSFPATNEKLFF.